A single sample gave rise to the 17 T cell receptor beta chains below, sequenced in a study of blood T cell repertoires in COVID-19. Profiling relied on immunoSEQ multiplex PCR, and the TCRdb table lists in-frame clones only, not all of them. Of some 370,000 clones in the sample, 90% were seen once. Sequenced input: peripheral blood. Every receptor here comes from a man between 18 and 35 years old with active or convalescent COVID-19.

The genes are TRBV4-3 and TRBJ2-5; maybe TRBD1 (5 bases). Between the trimmed V and J ends, which lost 0 bases and 4 bases, there was a span of 9 bases. CDR1 and CDR2 from the germline V gene are LGHNA and YSLEER. The CDR3 is 14 amino acids. This chain's CDR3 is CASSQEGRGETQYF. The CDR3 nucleotides read TGCGCCAGCAGCCAAGAGGGTAGGGGAGAGACCCAGTACTTC.

The chain links TRBV19 to TRBJ1-5; D gene unclear. The CDR3 spans 12 residues. CDR1 and CDR2 (germline): LNHDA, SQIVND (reference sequence). V was clipped by 8 bases and J by 2 bases, with 7 bases between them. The CDR3 region is CASGHGNQPQHF. CDR3 sequence (DNA): TGTGCCAGTGGCCATGGCAATCAGCCCCAGCATTTT.

The DNA for the CDR3 is TGTGCCAGCAGCCCCTGGACTCCTGGAGAGACCCAGTACTTC. Its translation is CASSPWTPGETQYF. V and J are TRBV14 and TRBJ2-5, with a possible D match to TRBD2 (5 bases). This CDR3 contains 14 residues. Trimming cost V 4 bases and J 4 bases, with 13 bases left between them. Germline loops: CDR1 SGHDN, CDR2 FVKESK. The variable domain in full, completed from reference TRBV14 and TRBJ2-5, reads EAGVTQFPSHSVIEKGQTVTLRCDPISGHDNLYWYRRVMGKEIKFLLHFVKESKQDESGMPNNRFLAERTGGTYSTLKVQPAELEDSGVYFCASSPWTPGETQYFGPGTRLLVL.

This chain joins TRBV2 and TRBJ2-7; maybe TRBD1 (6 bases). The CDR3 totals 13 residues. Germline V gene data show CDR1 as SNHLY and CDR2 as FYNNEI. V lost 6 bases to trimming and J lost 0 bases, with 9 bases between them. The CDR3 reads CASRWTASYEQYF. Written as DNA, the CDR3 is TGTGCCAGCAGGTGGACAGCCTCCTACGAGCAGTACTTC.

This clone was recorded a few times. The gene calls are TRBV14 and TRBJ2-1; TRBD1 matches at 9 bases. Per germline, CDR1 SGHDN and CDR2 FVKESK. This CDR3 comprises 16 residues. The ends lost 4 bases at V and 0 bases at J; junction bases unmatched: 4. The CDR3 DNA reads as TGTGCCAGCAGCCGGCAGGGACAGGGCTCCTACAATGAGCAGTTCTTC. It is translated as CASSRQGQGSYNEQFF.

This clone occurred once. The gene calls are TRBV7-9 and TRBJ2-1, with a tentative D call TRBD2 (6 bases). Trimming left V 5 bases short and J 9 bases short, with 14 bases between. CDR3 length equals 13 residues. The germline V gene encodes CDR1 SEHNR and CDR2 FQNEAQ (reference sequence). The DNA of the CDR3 is TGTGCCAGCAGCCCGACTAGTTCGAGTGAGCAGTTCTTC. Translation gives CASSPTSSSEQFF.

This chain uses TRBV12-3 or TRBV12-4 with TRBJ1-2; D uncertain. This CDR3 is 13 amino acids long. V gave up 8 bases and J gave up 5 bases, with 15 bases separating them. The CDR3 DNA follows: TGTGCCAGCGCCCCCCTGACTCTATATGGCTACACCTTC. This translates into CASAPLTLYGYTF.

This clone appeared a single time. V and J are TRBV27 and TRBJ2-7; perhaps TRBD2 as D (7 bases). The CDR3 consists of 14 residues. Trimming cost V 5 bases and J 5 bases, with 16 bases left between them. CDR1 is MNHEY and CDR2 is SMNVEV in the germline V gene (reference sequence). In nucleotides, the CDR3 is TGTGCCAGCAGTACCCGGGGGGCCGGGGACGAGCAGTACTTC. Encoded protein: CASSTRGAGDEQYF.

The chain carries TRBV19 and TRBJ1-5; TRBD1 is a possible D gene (6 bases). Trimming cost V 0 bases and J 7 bases, with 13 bases left between them. The CDR3 extends over 15 amino acids. Germline CDR1 is LNHDA and CDR2 is SQIVND (reference sequence). CDR3 nucleotides: TGTGCCAGTAGTATAGATCGCAGGGGTGCGCAGCCCCAGCATTTT. Residues: CASSIDRRGAQPQHF. Looking up the rest from reference TRBV19 and TRBJ1-5 gives the full variable domain: DGGITQSPKYLFRKEGQNVTLSCEQNLNHDAMYWYRQDPGQGLRLIYYSQIVNDFQKGDIAEGYSVSREKKESFPLTVTSAQKNPTAFYLCASSIDRRGAQPQHFGDGTRLSIL.

CDR3 coding DNA: TGTGCCAGCTCACCGGCCCAGGGGAGCTACGAGCAGTACTTC. It is translated as CASSPAQGSYEQYF. V and J are TRBV18 and TRBJ2-7, with D tentatively TRBD1 (6 bases). The CDR3 spans 14 residues. Trimming stripped 3 bases from V and 3 bases from J, with 12 bases between. From germline, CDR1 is KGHSH and CDR2 LQKENI.

The V gene is TRBV6-2 or TRBV6-3, the J gene TRBJ1-1; D gene unclear. The CDR3 is 15 amino acids. CDR1 and CDR2 (germline): MNHEY, SVGEGT. The V end lost 5 bases, the J end lost 1 base, and 14 bases lay between the germline ends. The CDR3, as DNA: TGTGCCAGCAGTAGCTGGACGGGAGCGAACACTGAAGCTTTCTTT. This codes for CASSSWTGANTEAFF.

The CDR3 nucleotides are TGTGCCAGCAGCTTAGGGGGAGCGGGTTACGAGCAGTACTTC. This encodes CASSLGGAGYEQYF. The V and J genes are TRBV7-2 and TRBJ2-7, with D possibly matching TRBD2 (6 bases). V shed 1 base and J shed 4 bases, with 11 bases lying between them. The V gene's germline CDR1 is SGHTA and CDR2 FQGNSA. This CDR3 region has 14 residues.

The CDR3 DNA reads as TGTGCCAGCGAAGGGGCCTCAGTGGGTTCACCCCTCCACTTT. The encoded protein is CASEGASVGSPLHF. The V and J genes are TRBV28 and TRBJ1-6, with D perhaps matching TRBD1 (5 bases). Germline assignment: CDR1 MDHEN and CDR2 SYDVKM. With 8 bases removed from V and 9 bases from J, the gap between germline ends came to 17 bases. CDR3 length equals 14 residues. The full variable domain, rest sourced from reference TRBV28 and TRBJ1-6, is DVKVTQSSRYLVKRTGEKVFLECVQDMDHENMFWYRQDPGLGLRLIYFSYDVKMKEKGDIPEGYSVSREKKERFSLILESASTNQTSMYLCASEGASVGSPLHFGNGTRLTVT.

The rearrangement links TRBV6-6 to TRBJ1-3; 11 bases line up with TRBD1. The trim removed 5 bases at V and 0 bases at J, leaving 9 bases unmatched. This CDR3 region has 18 residues. Looked up from germline, CDR1 is MNHNY and CDR2 is SVGAGI (reference sequence). The CDR3 loop is CASSPRTGGIRSGNTIYF. The CDR3 DNA is TGTGCCAGCAGTCCCCGGACAGGGGGCATCCGCTCTGGAAACACCATATATTTT.

The chain combines TRBV7-3 with TRBJ2-1; TRBD1 matches at 8 bases. Trimming cost V 5 bases and J 4 bases; bases outside gene matches: 7. Germline CDR1 reads SGHTA; CDR2 reads FQGTGA. This CDR3 contains 15 residues. This chain's CDR3 is CASSPTGTGYNEQFF. For the CDR3, the DNA is TGTGCCAGCAGCCCCACCGGGACAGGATACAATGAGCAGTTCTTC.

This chain connects TRBV27 to TRBJ2-3; 15 bases match TRBD2. V gave up 6 bases and J gave up 1 base; unmatched junction bases: 8. CDR3 size: 18 residues. Germline assignment: CDR1 MNHEY and CDR2 SMNVEV (reference sequence). The CDR3 bases are TGTGCCAGCAGAAGGGGACTAGCGGGGGGCTCACGCACAGATACGCAGTATTTT. It yields the protein CASRRGLAGGSRTDTQYF.

This clone appeared once. The chain combines TRBV28 with TRBJ2-1; 13 bases are a match to TRBD2. The V gene end was trimmed by 6 bases and the J gene end by 5 bases; junction bases not matched to a gene: 1. CDR3 size: 14 residues. Germline V gives CDR1 MDHEN, CDR2 SYDVKM. CDR3 DNA: TGTGCCAGCAGAGGACTAGCGGGGGACAATGAGCAGTTCTTC. As protein: CASRGLAGDNEQFF.